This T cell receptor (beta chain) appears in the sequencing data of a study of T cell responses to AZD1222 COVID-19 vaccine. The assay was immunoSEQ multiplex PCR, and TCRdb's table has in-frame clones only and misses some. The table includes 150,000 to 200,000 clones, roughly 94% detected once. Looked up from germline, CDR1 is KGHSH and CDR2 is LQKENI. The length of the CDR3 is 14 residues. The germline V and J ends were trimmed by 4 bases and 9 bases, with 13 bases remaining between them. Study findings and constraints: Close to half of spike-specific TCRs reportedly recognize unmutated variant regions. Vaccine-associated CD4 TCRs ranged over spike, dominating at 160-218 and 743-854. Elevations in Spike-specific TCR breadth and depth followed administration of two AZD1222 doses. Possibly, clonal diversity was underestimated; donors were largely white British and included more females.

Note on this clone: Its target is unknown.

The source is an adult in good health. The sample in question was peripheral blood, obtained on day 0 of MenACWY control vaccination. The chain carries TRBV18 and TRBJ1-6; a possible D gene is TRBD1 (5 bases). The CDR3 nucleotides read TGTGCCAGCTCACAGGGGACTCTGGTTTCACCCCTCCACTTT. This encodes CASSQGTLVSPLHF.